This record concerns one T cell receptor (beta chain) sequence. This sample was included in a study of blood T cell repertoires in COVID-19. Background on the study: COVID-19 samples from acute and convalescent phases originated in the United States, Italy and Spain.

In the authors' methods: From reference gene primer amplification, estimates of nucleated cell counts were derived. Data came from immunoSEQ multiplex PCR; TCRdb stores just in-frame clones and leaves some out. Clone size and the V and J calls come from that table; the DNA yielded D and trimming. Among about 380,000 clones, 85% to 90% were seen once, and the ten largest hold approximately 1.2%. The receptor was isolated from a woman under 30 who had recovered from COVID-19. The specimen sequenced was PBMCs or T cells enriched from blood (not recorded which).

CDR3 DNA: TGTGCCAGCAGTTACCGGGACAGACCCTACGAGCAGTACTTC. Translated: CASSYRDRPYEQYF. V is TRBV6-5 and J is TRBJ2-7, with 7 bases lining up with TRBD1. This CDR3 region has 14 residues. The germline V gene has CDR1 MNHEY and CDR2 SVGAGI. The J segment lost 2 bases and the V segment lost 2 bases, leaving 3 bases of the junction unmatched.